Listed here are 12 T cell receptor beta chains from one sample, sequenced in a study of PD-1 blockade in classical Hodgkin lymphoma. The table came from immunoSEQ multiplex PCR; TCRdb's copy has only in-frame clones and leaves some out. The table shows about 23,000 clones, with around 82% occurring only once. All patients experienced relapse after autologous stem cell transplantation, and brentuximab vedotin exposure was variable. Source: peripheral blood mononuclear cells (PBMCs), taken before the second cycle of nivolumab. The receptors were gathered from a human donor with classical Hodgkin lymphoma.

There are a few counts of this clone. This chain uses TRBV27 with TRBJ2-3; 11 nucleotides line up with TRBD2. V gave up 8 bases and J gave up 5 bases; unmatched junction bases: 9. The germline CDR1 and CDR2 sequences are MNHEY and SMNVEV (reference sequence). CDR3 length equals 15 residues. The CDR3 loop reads CASSLLGLAGDTQYF. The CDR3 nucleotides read TGTGCCAGCTCGCTCCTCGGACTAGCGGGAGATACGCAGTATTTT.

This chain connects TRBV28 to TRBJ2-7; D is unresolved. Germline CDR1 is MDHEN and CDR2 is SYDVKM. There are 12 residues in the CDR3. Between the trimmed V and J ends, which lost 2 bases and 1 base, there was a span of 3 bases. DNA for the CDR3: TGTGCCAGCAGTTTAACTTCCTACGAGCAGTACTTC. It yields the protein CASSLTSYEQYF. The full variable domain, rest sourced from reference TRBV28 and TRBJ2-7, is DVKVTQSSRYLVKRTGEKVFLECVQDMDHENMFWYRQDPGLGLRLIYFSYDVKMKEKGDIPEGYSVSREKKERFSLILESASTNQTSMYLCASSLTSYEQYFGPGTRLTVT.

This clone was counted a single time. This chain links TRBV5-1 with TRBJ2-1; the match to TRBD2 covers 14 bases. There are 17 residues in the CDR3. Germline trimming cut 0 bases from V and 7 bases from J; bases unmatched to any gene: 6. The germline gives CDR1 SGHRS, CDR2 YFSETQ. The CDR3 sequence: CASSLARGTSGSNEQFF. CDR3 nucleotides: TGCGCCAGCAGCTTGGCTCGAGGGACTAGCGGGAGTAATGAGCAGTTCTTC.

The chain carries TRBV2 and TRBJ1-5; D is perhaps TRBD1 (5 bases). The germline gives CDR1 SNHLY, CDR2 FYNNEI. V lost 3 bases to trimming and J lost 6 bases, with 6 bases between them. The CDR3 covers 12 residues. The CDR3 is CASSEGLQPQHF. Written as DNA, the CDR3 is TGTGCCAGCAGTGAGGGGCTTCAGCCCCAGCATTTT.

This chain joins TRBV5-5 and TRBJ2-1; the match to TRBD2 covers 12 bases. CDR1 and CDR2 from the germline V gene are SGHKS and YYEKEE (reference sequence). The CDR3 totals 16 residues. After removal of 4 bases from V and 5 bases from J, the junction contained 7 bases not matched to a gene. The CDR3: CASSRTSGIGDNEQFF. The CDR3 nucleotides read TGTGCCAGCAGCCGGACTAGCGGGATCGGAGACAATGAGCAGTTCTTC.

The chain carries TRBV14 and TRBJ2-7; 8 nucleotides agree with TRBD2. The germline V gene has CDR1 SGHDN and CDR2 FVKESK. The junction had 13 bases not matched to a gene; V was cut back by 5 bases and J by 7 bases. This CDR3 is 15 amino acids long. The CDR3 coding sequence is TGTGCCAGCAGCACCCAAGCGGGAGTGTATCGGGAGCAGTACTTC. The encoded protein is CASSTQAGVYREQYF. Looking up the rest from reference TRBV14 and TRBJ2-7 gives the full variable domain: EAGVTQFPSHSVIEKGQTVTLRCDPISGHDNLYWYRRVMGKEIKFLLHFVKESKQDESGMPNNRFLAERTGGTYSTLKVQPAELEDSGVYFCASSTQAGVYREQYFGPGTRLTVT.

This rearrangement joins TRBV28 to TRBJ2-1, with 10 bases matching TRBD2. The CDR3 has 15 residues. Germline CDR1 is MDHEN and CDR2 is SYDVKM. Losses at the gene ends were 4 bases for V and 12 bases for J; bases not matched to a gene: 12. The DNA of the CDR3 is TGTGCCAGCAGTTCCAATCTCATGGGACTAGCGCGGCAGTTCTTC. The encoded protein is CASSSNLMGLARQFF.

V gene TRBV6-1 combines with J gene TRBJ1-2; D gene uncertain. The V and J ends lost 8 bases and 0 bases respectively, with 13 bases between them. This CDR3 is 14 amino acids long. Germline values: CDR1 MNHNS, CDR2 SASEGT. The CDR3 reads CASARDITNYGYTF. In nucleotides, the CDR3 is TGTGCCAGCGCTCGAGACATTACTAACTATGGCTACACCTTC.

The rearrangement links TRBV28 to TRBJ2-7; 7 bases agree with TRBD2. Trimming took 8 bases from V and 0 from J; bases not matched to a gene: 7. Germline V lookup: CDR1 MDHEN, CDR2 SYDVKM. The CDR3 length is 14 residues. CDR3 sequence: CASSGGVLSYEQYF. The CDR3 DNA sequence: TGTGCCAGCTCGGGGGGTGTCCTCTCCTACGAGCAGTACTTC.

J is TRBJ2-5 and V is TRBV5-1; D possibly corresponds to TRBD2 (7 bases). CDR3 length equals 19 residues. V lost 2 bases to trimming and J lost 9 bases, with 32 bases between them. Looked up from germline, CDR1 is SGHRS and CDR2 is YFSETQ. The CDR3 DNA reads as TGCGCCAGCAGCTTAGCATCGAGACAGGCCGGACTAGGAGCTACCTCCCAGTACTTC. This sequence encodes CASSLASRQAGLGATSQYF.

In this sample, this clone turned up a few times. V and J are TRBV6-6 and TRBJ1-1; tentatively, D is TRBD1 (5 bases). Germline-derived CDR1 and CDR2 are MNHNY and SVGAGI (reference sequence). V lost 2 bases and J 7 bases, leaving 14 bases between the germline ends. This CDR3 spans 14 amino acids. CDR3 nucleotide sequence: TGTGCCAGCAGTTACGCAGGGAATCGTAATGAAGCTTTCTTT. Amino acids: CASSYAGNRNEAFF.

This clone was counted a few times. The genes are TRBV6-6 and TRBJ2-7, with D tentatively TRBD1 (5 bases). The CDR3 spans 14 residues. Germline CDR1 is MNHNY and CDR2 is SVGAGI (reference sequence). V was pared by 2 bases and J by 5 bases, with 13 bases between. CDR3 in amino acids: CASSYLDRFDEQYF. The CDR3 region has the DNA TGTGCCAGCAGTTACCTCGACAGATTTGACGAGCAGTACTTC.